This TCR beta chain was sequenced for a study of control samples from healthy donors and cancer patients. Germline V gene sequence: CDR1 SGHAT, CDR2 FQNNGV. The J segment lost 2 bases and the V segment lost 0 bases, leaving 10 bases of the junction unmatched. This CDR3 has 19 residues. Produced via immunoSEQ multiplex PCR; TCRdb's table is partial and in-frame only. The table lists around 50,000 clones, around 95% of them singletons, with 1.5% to 2% in the top ten. The sample comprised blood. The receptor comes from a young woman in good health. The V call is TRBV11-2, the J call TRBJ2-7, with 13 bases that match TRBD2. CDR3: CASSLDVLGLAGPTYEQYF. CDR3 nucleotides: TGTGCCAGCAGCTTAGATGTTCTGGGACTAGCGGGACCTACCTACGAGCAGTACTTC. Using reference TRBV11-2 and TRBJ2-7 for the parts outside the CDR3, the full variable domain is EAGVAQSPRYKIIEKRQSVAFWCNPISGHATLYWYQQILGQGPKLLIQFQNNGVVDDSQLPKDRFSAERLKGVDSTLKIQPAKLEDSAVYLCASSLDVLGLAGPTYEQYFGPGTRLTVT.